Below, 15 T cell receptor beta chains from the same sample are listed, as sequenced in a study of T-cell reconstitution after alpha-beta-depleted transplantation in children. Preparation of the TCRbeta library involved a method that used unique molecular identifiers. TCRdb called the PCR reads again in MiXCR, with one record for every CDR3 protein. The sample lists around 670,000 distinct CDR3 sequences; 13% were seen once. The material was PBMCs, obtained before TCRalphabeta/CD19-depleted stem cell transplant. Every receptor here comes from a girl between 2 and 10 years old with congenital amegakaryocytic thrombocytopenia, due to receive a stem cell transplant.

The J gene is TRBJ2-7, the V gene TRBV20-1; possibly TRBD2 for D (6 bases). Germline CDR1 reads DFQATT; CDR2 reads SNEGSKA (reference sequence). This CDR3 has 15 amino acids. Trimming cost V 5 bases and J 2 bases, with 19 bases left between them. CDR3 in DNA: TGCAGTGCTTCTCCCGTGGGTAGCGGAACCTACGAGCAGTACTTC. It codes for CSASPVGSGTYEQYF.

This clonotype showed up many times. The chain has TRBV5-1 and TRBJ2-7, with TRBD2 matching over 12 bases. Germline lookup yields CDR1 SGHRS and CDR2 YFSETQ. The CDR3 is made up of 16 amino acids. Unmatched junction bases numbered 5, after V lost 1 base and J lost 3 bases. CDR3 nucleotides: TGCGCCAGCAGCTTGACCGGACTAGCGGGAATCTACGAGCAGTACTTC. It encodes CASSLTGLAGIYEQYF.

The chain is built from TRBV27 and TRBJ2-3, with 7 positions matching TRBD1. CDR1 is MNHEY, CDR2 SMNVEV, per germline (reference sequence). V was clipped by 3 bases and J by 7 bases; unmatched bases: 10. The CDR3 covers 15 residues. The DNA of the CDR3 is TGTGCCAGCAGTTTGACAGGGACAGCAAGCAATACGCAGTATTTT. Protein product: CASSLTGTASNTQYF.

The rearrangement uses TRBV5-6 and TRBJ2-7; weak D call: TRBD1 (5 bases). CDR3 length: 13 amino acids. The V gene's germline CDR1 is SGHDT and CDR2 YYEEEE. Trimming left V 3 bases short and J 5 bases short, with 12 bases between. CDR3 loop: CASSYQGPNEQYF. CDR3 bases: TGTGCCAGCAGCTATCAGGGCCCCAACGAGCAGTACTTC.

The J gene is TRBJ1-6, the V gene TRBV3-1; D is undetermined. Germline loops: CDR1 LGHDT, CDR2 YNNKEL (reference sequence). V was clipped by 6 bases and J by 7 bases, with 7 bases between them. The CDR3 covers 12 residues. CDR3: CASRLGNSPLHF. CDR3 DNA sequence: TGTGCCAGCAGACTCGGAAATTCACCCCTCCACTTT.

This clonotype was counted many times. One end of the junction does not line up with germline, which may come from a read error. V usage is TRBV20-1 and J usage is TRBJ2-1; the D is unclear. The germline CDR1 and CDR2 sequences are DFQATT and SNEGSKA (reference sequence). The CDR3 consists of 10 residues. The CDR3 region has the DNA TGCAGTGCATCCTCCAATGAGCAGTTCTTC. Translating gives CSASSNEQFF.

The V gene is TRBV30, the J gene TRBJ2-7; D might be TRBD1 (5 bases). V shed 1 base and J shed 5 bases, with 9 bases lying between them. Germline V lookup: CDR1 GTSNPN, CDR2 SVGIG (reference sequence). This CDR3 has 12 residues. The CDR3 here is CAWSGLGDEQYF. The CDR3 coding sequence is TGTGCCTGGAGTGGTCTAGGGGACGAGCAGTACTTC.

There are a few counts of this clonotype. Mismatch with germline at one junction end may stem from a read error. The chain links TRBV12-3 or TRBV12-4 to TRBJ2-7, with 8 bases matching TRBD2. The length of the CDR3 is 14 residues. CDR3 loop: CASRLSGSLYGQYF. The DNA of the CDR3 is TGTGCCAGCAGGTTGAGCGGGAGCCTTTACGGGCAGTACTTC.

This clonotype was detected a few times. V usage is TRBV2 and J usage is TRBJ2-5; 7 bases line up with TRBD1. V was clipped by 6 bases and J by 6 bases; unmatched bases: 10. CDR3 length equals 14 residues. Germline CDR1 reads SNHLY; CDR2 reads FYNNEI. This CDR3 reads CASSPGTDYKTQYF. The CDR3 DNA reads as TGTGCCAGCAGCCCCGGGACAGATTACAAGACCCAGTACTTC.

The V call is TRBV12-3 or TRBV12-4, the J call TRBJ2-1; D unclear. The V gene lost 3 bases and the J gene lost 6 bases, with 12 bases spanning the gap. CDR3 length: 14 residues. The CDR3 sequence is CASSFYGPGNEQFF. In DNA form, the CDR3 reads TGTGCCAGCAGTTTTTACGGCCCGGGCAATGAGCAGTTCTTC.

This clonotype occurred a few times. The chain uses TRBV4-2 and TRBJ2-4; D is uncertain. This CDR3 region has 18 residues. V was pared by 0 bases and J by 5 bases, with 20 bases between. CDR1 and CDR2 (germline): LGHNA, YNFKEQ. CDR3 region: CASSQDVSRITPENIQYF. CDR3 bases: TGTGCCAGCAGCCAAGACGTAAGCAGAATCACGCCGGAAAACATTCAGTACTTC.

In this sample, this clonotype turned up a few times. This rearrangement joins TRBV12-3 or TRBV12-4 to TRBJ1-1; D might be TRBD1 (5 bases). This CDR3 is 18 amino acids long. V was trimmed by 5 bases and J by 3 bases, leaving 25 bases between them. The CDR3, as DNA: TGTGCCAGCAGTCCGCAGGGACCTGAAAACTTCGGGGACACTGAAGCTTTCTTT. It codes for CASSPQGPENFGDTEAFF.

This rearrangement joins TRBV30 to TRBJ2-1; D possibly corresponds to TRBD2 (6 bases). Trimming took off 3 bases at V and 5 bases at J, with 11 bases between the two ends. The CDR3 sequence is 13 residues long. The germline CDR1 and CDR2 sequences are GTSNPN and SVGIG (reference sequence). CDR3 DNA sequence: TGTGCCTGGAGAGAGGGGAGGAACAATGAGCAGTTCTTC. This encodes CAWREGRNNEQFF.

This chain links TRBV10-1 with TRBJ2-1; D gene ambiguous. The CDR3 is 9 residues long. Germline CDR1 reads WNHNN; CDR2 reads SYGVQD (reference sequence). V gave up 10 bases and J gave up 2 bases, with 0 bases separating them. CDR3 in amino acids: CATYNEQFF. In DNA form, the CDR3 reads TGCGCCACCTACAATGAGCAGTTCTTC.

The gene calls are TRBV5-6 and TRBJ2-7; maybe TRBD2 (5 bases). The V gene lost 0 bases and the J gene lost 1 base, with 8 bases spanning the gap. Per germline, CDR1 SGHDT and CDR2 YYEEEE. The CDR3 sequence is 14 residues long. CDR3: CASSLDGKSYEQYF. Written as DNA, the CDR3 is TGTGCCAGCAGCTTGGACGGGAAGTCCTACGAGCAGTACTTC.